The rows below give T cell receptor beta chains drawn from one sample of a study of T cells in Graves' hyperthyroidism and ophthalmopathy. TCRdb called the multiplex PCR reads again in MiXCR, with one record for every CDR3 protein. The table shows under 300,000 distinct CDR3 sequences, with about an eighth occurring only once. The specimen was blood. These receptor sequences come from a middle-aged woman with Graves' hyperthyroidism. Both conserved end residues are part of each CDR3. A D gene is named only where the DNA matches it firmly. Clone size is given for some rows only: seen once, a few or many times, or a class if the clone is expanded.

d_call: NA; j_call: TRBJ2-1; v_call: TRBV30; clone_size: NA; cdr3_aa: CAWRGLESYNEQFF; cdr3_nt: TGTGCCTGGAGGGGTCTGGAGTCCTACAATGAGCAGTTCTTC
d_call: NA; j_call: TRBJ2-5; v_call: TRBV7-2; clone_size: NA; cdr3_aa: CASSSPNQETQYF; cdr3_nt: TGTGCCAGCAGCTCCCCCAACCAAGAGACCCAGTACTTC
d_call: TRBD1; j_call: TRBJ1-2; v_call: TRBV25-1; clone_size: many; cdr3_aa: CASSDGTGNLNYGYTF; cdr3_nt: TGTGCCAGCAGTGATGGGACAGGGAACTTGAACTATGGCTACACCTTC
d_call: NA; j_call: TRBJ1-6; v_call: TRBV27; clone_size: many; cdr3_aa: CASRWGMPSSPLHF; cdr3_nt: TGTGCCAGCAGGTGGGGGATGCCGAGTTCACCCCTCCACTTT
d_call: NA; j_call: TRBJ2-7; v_call: TRBV3-1; clone_size: many; cdr3_aa: CASSQQGTGGEQYF; cdr3_nt: TGTGCCAGCAGCCAACAGGGGACGGGGGGCGAGCAGTACTTC
d_call: NA; j_call: TRBJ2-7; v_call: TRBV19; clone_size: NA; cdr3_aa: CASSLAGRGYEQYF; cdr3_nt: TGTGCCAGTAGCCTCGCGGGGCGCGGCTACGAGCAGTACTTC
d_call: NA; j_call: TRBJ1-5; v_call: TRBV19; clone_size: few; cdr3_aa: CASSIDTVINQPQHF; cdr3_nt: TGTGCCAGTAGTATCGATACTGTAATCAATCAGCCCCAGCATTTT
d_call: TRBD2; j_call: TRBJ2-3; v_call: TRBV30; clone_size: NA; cdr3_aa: CAWTSGRTDTQYF; cdr3_nt: TGTGCCTGGACCAGCGGGAGGACAGATACGCAGTATTTT
d_call: TRBD1; j_call: TRBJ1-5; v_call: TRBV20-1; clone_size: many; cdr3_aa: CSARVDRDQPQHF; cdr3_nt: TGCAGTGCTAGAGTCGACAGGGATCAGCCCCAGCATTTT
d_call: NA; j_call: TRBJ2-7; v_call: TRBV5-5; clone_size: few; cdr3_aa: CASSLALYRGGFHEQYF; cdr3_nt: TGTGCCAGCAGCTTGGCCTTATACAGGGGGGGATTCCACGAGCAGTACTTC
d_call: NA; j_call: TRBJ2-3; v_call: TRBV11-3; clone_size: many; cdr3_aa: CASSPFGDGDTQYF; cdr3_nt: TGTGCCAGCAGCCCTTTCGGGGATGGGGATACGCAGTATTTT
d_call: NA; j_call: TRBJ2-1; v_call: TRBV6-1; clone_size: once; cdr3_aa: CASTGGVGQETVGNEQFF; cdr3_nt: TGTGCCAGCACCGGCGGGGTGGGGCAGGAGACCGTAGGGAATGAGCAGTTCTTC
d_call: NA; j_call: TRBJ2-7; v_call: TRBV12-3/TRBV12-4; clone_size: NA; cdr3_aa: CASSFGFGRQPSYEQYF; cdr3_nt: TGTGCCAGCAGTTTCGGTTTTGGGCGGCAGCCCTCCTACGAGCAGTACTTC
d_call: NA; j_call: TRBJ2-3; v_call: TRBV19; clone_size: NA; cdr3_aa: CASSPDGVTDTQYF; cdr3_nt: TGTGCCAGTAGTCCAGATGGGGTCACAGATACGCAGTATTTT
d_call: NA; j_call: TRBJ1-1; v_call: TRBV28; clone_size: many; cdr3_aa: CASSPWAVQNTEAFF; cdr3_nt: TGTGCCAGCAGCCCGTGGGCAGTCCAGAACACTGAAGCTTTCTTT
d_call: TRBD1; j_call: TRBJ1-1; v_call: TRBV19; clone_size: few; cdr3_aa: CASSPTGIGTEAFF; cdr3_nt: TGTGCCAGTAGCCCGACAGGGATTGGTACTGAAGCTTTCTTT
d_call: NA; j_call: TRBJ1-1; v_call: TRBV5-1; clone_size: many; cdr3_aa: CASSGSEAGGGGYTEAFF; cdr3_nt: TGCGCCAGCAGCGGGTCCGAGGCAGGAGGCGGTGGGTACACTGAAGCTTTCTTT
d_call: TRBD1; j_call: TRBJ2-7; v_call: TRBV7-9; clone_size: many; cdr3_aa: CASSFSPGQGTYEQYF; cdr3_nt: TGTGCCAGCAGCTTCAGCCCGGGACAGGGTACCTACGAGCAGTACTTC
d_call: NA; j_call: TRBJ2-5; v_call: TRBV5-5; clone_size: many; cdr3_aa: CASSSMETQYF; cdr3_nt: TGTGCCAGCAGCTCCATGGAGACCCAGTACTTC
d_call: TRBD1; j_call: TRBJ1-1; v_call: TRBV11-2; clone_size: many; cdr3_aa: CASSVLWQGDTEAFF; cdr3_nt: TGTGCCAGCAGCGTCTTATGGCAGGGGGATACTGAAGCTTTCTTT
d_call: TRBD1; j_call: TRBJ1-4; v_call: TRBV9; clone_size: NA; cdr3_aa: CASSGTGGRNEKLFF; cdr3_nt: TGTGCCAGCAGCGGTACAGGGGGCAGGAACGAAAAACTGTTTTTT
d_call: NA; j_call: TRBJ1-1; v_call: TRBV7-2; clone_size: many; cdr3_aa: CASSRGGVDGTEAFF; cdr3_nt: TGTGCCAGCAGCCGTGGGGGTGTTGACGGTACTGAAGCTTTCTTT
d_call: TRBD2; j_call: TRBJ2-7; v_call: TRBV18; clone_size: NA; cdr3_aa: CASSPRVAGEGGEQYF; cdr3_nt: TGTGCCAGCTCCCCGAGAGTAGCGGGAGAAGGTGGCGAGCAGTACTTC
d_call: NA; j_call: TRBJ2-4; v_call: TRBV12-3/TRBV12-4; clone_size: many; cdr3_aa: CASSPTRSSQYF; cdr3_nt: TGTGCCAGCAGTCCGACCCGGTCGAGTCAGTACTTC
d_call: TRBD1; j_call: TRBJ1-3; v_call: TRBV10-1; clone_size: few; cdr3_aa: CASQTSRTGEDGNTIYF; cdr3_nt: TGCGCCAGCCAGACCTCCCGGACAGGGGAGGACGGAAACACCATATATTTT
d_call: NA; j_call: TRBJ1-2; v_call: TRBV20-1; clone_size: few; cdr3_aa: CSASNTAYHGYTF; cdr3_nt: TGCAGTGCTAGTAATACGGCATATCACGGCTACACCTTC
d_call: NA; j_call: TRBJ2-7; v_call: TRBV11-2; clone_size: few; cdr3_aa: CASSLKPRGSYEQYF; cdr3_nt: TGTGCCAGCAGCTTAAAGCCCAGGGGCTCCTACGAGCAGTACTTC
d_call: NA; j_call: TRBJ1-3; v_call: TRBV10-3; clone_size: NA; cdr3_aa: CATTAAGTFSGNTIYF; cdr3_nt: TGTGCCACCACCGCCGCCGGGACTTTCTCTGGAAACACCATATATTTT
d_call: NA; j_call: TRBJ1-5; v_call: TRBV28; clone_size: many; cdr3_aa: CASSFRGHNQPQHF; cdr3_nt: TGTGCCAGCAGTTTTCGGGGGCACAATCAGCCCCAGCATTTT
d_call: NA; j_call: TRBJ1-2; v_call: TRBV27; clone_size: NA; cdr3_aa: CARTLAGTPYGYTF; cdr3_nt: TGTGCCCGCACTTTAGCCGGGACACCCTATGGCTACACCTTC
d_call: NA; j_call: TRBJ2-7; v_call: TRBV3-1; clone_size: many; cdr3_aa: CASSGTPTIGQYF; cdr3_nt: TGTGCCAGCAGCGGGACCCCCACAATCGGGCAGTACTTC
d_call: NA; j_call: TRBJ2-7; v_call: TRBV12-3/TRBV12-4; clone_size: many; cdr3_aa: CASSLDFTYEQYF; cdr3_nt: TGTGCCAGCAGTTTGGACTTTACCTACGAGCAGTACTTC
d_call: TRBD1; j_call: TRBJ2-3; v_call: TRBV20-1; clone_size: many; cdr3_aa: CSASVMWDSRTDTQYF; cdr3_nt: TGCAGTGCAAGCGTCATGTGGGACAGCCGCACAGATACGCAGTATTTT
d_call: NA; j_call: TRBJ1-5; v_call: TRBV6-1; clone_size: many; cdr3_aa: CASTGTAAGPQHF; cdr3_nt: TGTGCCAGCACCGGGACGGCTGCTGGACCCCAGCATTTT
d_call: NA; j_call: TRBJ2-1; v_call: TRBV5-6; clone_size: NA; cdr3_aa: CASSSGLEINEQFF; cdr3_nt: TGTGCCAGCAGCTCTGGCCTAGAAATTAATGAGCAGTTCTTC
d_call: NA; j_call: TRBJ1-5; v_call: TRBV7-8; clone_size: few; cdr3_aa: CASNLGTDSNQPQHF; cdr3_nt: TGTGCCAGCAACCTAGGGACGGATAGCAATCAGCCCCAGCATTTT
d_call: NA; j_call: TRBJ2-7; v_call: TRBV24-1; clone_size: many; cdr3_aa: CATSDGQGAQEQYF; cdr3_nt: TGTGCCACCAGTGATGGCCAAGGGGCACAGGAGCAGTACTTC
d_call: NA; j_call: TRBJ2-7; v_call: TRBV20-1; clone_size: many; cdr3_aa: CSARVVRDSYEQYF; cdr3_nt: TGCAGTGCTAGAGTCGTTCGAGATTCCTACGAGCAGTACTTC
d_call: TRBD1; j_call: TRBJ2-2; v_call: TRBV6-2/TRBV6-3; clone_size: many; cdr3_aa: CACGQAGELFF; cdr3_nt: TGTGCCTGCGGACAGGCCGGGGAGCTGTTTTTT
d_call: TRBD1; j_call: TRBJ2-5; v_call: TRBV2; clone_size: many; cdr3_aa: CASINSDRGETQYF; cdr3_nt: TGTGCCAGCATTAATTCGGACAGGGGAGAGACCCAGTACTTC
d_call: TRBD1; j_call: TRBJ2-7; v_call: TRBV2; clone_size: many; cdr3_aa: CASRRTGLTSYEQYF; cdr3_nt: TGTGCCAGCAGGCGGACAGGCCTTACCTCCTACGAGCAGTACTTC
d_call: NA; j_call: TRBJ2-3; v_call: TRBV30; clone_size: many; cdr3_aa: CAWRDPDTQYF; cdr3_nt: TGTGCCTGGCGGGACCCGGATACGCAGTATTTT
d_call: NA; j_call: TRBJ2-3; v_call: TRBV7-6; clone_size: many; cdr3_aa: CASSRGQSGTDTQYF; cdr3_nt: TGTGCCAGCAGCCGAGGACAGTCTGGCACAGATACGCAGTATTTT
d_call: TRBD1; j_call: TRBJ1-1; v_call: TRBV6-1; clone_size: many; cdr3_aa: CASSVTGGSNTEAFF; cdr3_nt: TGTGCCAGCAGTGTGACAGGGGGATCGAACACTGAAGCTTTCTTT
d_call: TRBD2; j_call: TRBJ2-1; v_call: TRBV3-1; clone_size: NA; cdr3_aa: CASSPRGTGTSGTKPYNEQFF; cdr3_nt: TGTGCCAGCAGCCCCCGGGGAACCGGGACTAGCGGGACCAAGCCTTACAATGAGCAGTTCTTC
d_call: NA; j_call: TRBJ2-5; v_call: TRBV29-1; clone_size: few; cdr3_aa: CSVPVGGAGETQYF; cdr3_nt: TGCAGCGTTCCCGTGGGGGGGGCCGGGGAGACCCAGTACTTC
d_call: NA; j_call: TRBJ1-1; v_call: TRBV7-9; clone_size: NA; cdr3_aa: CASTPSMNTEAFF; cdr3_nt: TGTGCCAGCACCCCATCCATGAACACTGAAGCTTTCTTT
d_call: NA; j_call: TRBJ2-7; v_call: TRBV27; clone_size: many; cdr3_aa: CASSPTRSYEQYF; cdr3_nt: TGTGCCAGCAGCCCCACAAGATCCTACGAGCAGTACTTC
d_call: NA; j_call: TRBJ2-4; v_call: TRBV3-1; clone_size: many; cdr3_aa: CASSQEWLAKNIQYF; cdr3_nt: TGTGCCAGCAGCCAAGAATGGCTAGCCAAAAACATTCAGTACTTC
d_call: TRBD2; j_call: TRBJ2-3; v_call: TRBV11-3; clone_size: many; cdr3_aa: CASSDRLAETDTQYF; cdr3_nt: TGTGCCAGCAGCGACCGACTAGCGGAGACAGATACGCAGTATTTT
d_call: NA; j_call: TRBJ2-7; v_call: TRBV5-6; clone_size: NA; cdr3_aa: CASSPGPRLPYEQYF; cdr3_nt: TGTGCCAGCAGCCCCGGGCCTCGGCTACCCTACGAACAGTACTTC
d_call: TRBD1; j_call: TRBJ1-2; v_call: TRBV30; clone_size: many; cdr3_aa: CAWRTGGYTF; cdr3_nt: TGTGCCTGGAGGACAGGGGGCTACACCTTC
d_call: NA; j_call: TRBJ2-7; v_call: TRBV18; clone_size: NA; cdr3_aa: CASSPGYCEQYF; cdr3_nt: TGTGCCAGCTCGCCAGGGTACTGCGAGCAGTACTTC
d_call: NA; j_call: TRBJ2-5; v_call: TRBV7-6; clone_size: NA; cdr3_aa: CASSPQYTQETQYF; cdr3_nt: TGTGCCAGCAGCCCCCAGTATACCCAAGAGACCCAGTACTTC
d_call: TRBD2; j_call: TRBJ2-3; v_call: TRBV6-4; clone_size: many; cdr3_aa: CASRAGVADTQYF; cdr3_nt: TGTGCCAGCAGAGCGGGAGTGGCAGATACGCAGTATTTT
d_call: TRBD1; j_call: TRBJ1-2; v_call: TRBV11-3; clone_size: NA; cdr3_aa: CASSSIYGTDPRGYTF; cdr3_nt: TGTGCCAGCAGCTCCATATACGGGACAGATCCTAGGGGCTACACCTTC
d_call: TRBD1; j_call: TRBJ2-7; v_call: TRBV9; clone_size: many; cdr3_aa: CASSVDRGRFGEQYF; cdr3_nt: TGTGCCAGCAGCGTGGACAGGGGGCGATTCGGCGAGCAGTACTTC
d_call: NA; j_call: TRBJ2-3; v_call: TRBV3-1; clone_size: many; cdr3_aa: CASSQQGTWTDTQYF; cdr3_nt: TGTGCCAGCAGCCAACAGGGGACCTGGACAGATACGCAGTATTTT
d_call: NA; j_call: TRBJ1-2; v_call: TRBV5-6; clone_size: NA; cdr3_aa: CAISFGRNYGYTF; cdr3_nt: TGTGCCATCAGCTTCGGACGGAACTATGGCTACACCTTC